This is a list of T cell receptor beta chains from one sample in a study of cytomegalovirus exposure and HLA in healthy donors. The protocol was immunoSEQ multiplex PCR, while the TCRdb copy is restricted to in-frame clones and leaves out a portion. The table includes about 150,000 clones, about 64% detected once. The sample taken for sequencing was PBMCs. The receptor source for this set is a man between 60 and 75 years old in good health and CMV-seronegative. CDR3s include the opening cysteine and the closing phenylalanine or tryptophan. The D gene is left open where the match is weak. A clone size is listed for some rows: how often the clone was seen (once, few, many), or a class if it is expanded.

D gene | J gene | clone size | V gene | CDR3 DNA | CDR3 protein
TRBD2 | TRBJ2-5 | NA | TRBV9 | TGTGCCAGCAGCACCCGACTAGCGGGGCAAGAGACCCAGTACTTC | CASSTRLAGQETQYF
TRBD1 | TRBJ2-5 | NA | TRBV6-1 | TGTGCCAGCAGTGACAGGGGGTGGGAGACCCAGTACTTC | CASSDRGWETQYF
NA | TRBJ1-1 | NA | TRBV5-5 | TGTGCCAGCACCTTGGGGGGCCGGACTGAAGCTTTCTTT | CASTLGGRTEAFF
TRBD1 | TRBJ1-6 | NA | TRBV5-4 | TGTGCCAGCAGCTTACAGGGGGATTCACCCCTCCACTTT | CASSLQGDSPLHF
TRBD1 | TRBJ2-1 | NA | TRBV6-1 | TGTGCCAGCTCCCGGACAGGGGAGTACAATGAGCAGTTCTTC | CASSRTGEYNEQFF
NA | TRBJ1-1 | NA | TRBV11-3 | TGTGCCAGCAGCTCAGGGCCTGGGAACACTGAAGCTTTCTTT | CASSSGPGNTEAFF
TRBD1 | TRBJ1-1 | few | TRBV11-1 | TGTGCCAGCAGCTTGGGACAGGGCCCTGGGAACACTGAAGCTTTCTTT | CASSLGQGPGNTEAFF
TRBD2 | TRBJ2-1 | NA | TRBV6-1 | TGTGCCAGCACGCGTGTAGGGGAGGGCTACAATGAGCAGTTCTTC | CASTRVGEGYNEQFF
TRBD2 | TRBJ2-7 | NA | TRBV27 | TGTGCCAGCAGTTTATCCCCAGCGGGAGGGACCTACGAGCAGTACTTC | CASSLSPAGGTYEQYF
NA | TRBJ2-7 | once | TRBV6-1 | TGTGCCAGCAGCGAAGCCCTTTACAGCTACGAGCAGTACTTC | CASSEALYSYEQYF
TRBD1 | TRBJ2-1 | NA | TRBV10-1 | TGCGCCAGCACCCTACCAGACAGGGTGCATGAGCAGTTCTTC | CASTLPDRVHEQFF
NA | TRBJ1-1 | NA | TRBV6-1 | TGTGCCAGCAGTGAATGGGGGGGGAACACTGAAGCTTTCTTT | CASSEWGGNTEAFF
NA | TRBJ1-5 | few | TRBV7-2 | TGTGCCAGCAGCTCGGACCGGGACAATCAGCCCCAGCATTTT | CASSSDRDNQPQHF
TRBD1 | TRBJ1-4 | NA | TRBV10-3 | TGTGCCATCAGTGAGTCCGGGACAGGGTTGCATGAAAAACTGTTTTTT | CAISESGTGLHEKLFF
NA | TRBJ1-2 | NA | TRBV30 | TGTGCCTGGATGGGGAATGATGGGAGGAGGAGCGGCTACACCTTC | CAWMGNDGRRSGYTF
TRBD1 | TRBJ2-7 | NA | TRBV6-6 | TGTGCCAGCACCGGACAGGGGACCTACGAGCAGTACTTC | CASTGQGTYEQYF
TRBD2 | TRBJ2-1 | NA | TRBV18 | TGTGCCAGCTCACCAGTTAGCGGGAACGATGAGCAGTTCTTC | CASSPVSGNDEQFF
NA | TRBJ2-4 | NA | TRBV7-6 | TGTGCCAGCAGCTTACGCCCCCCGACGACAGAGGGGGAAAACATTCAGTACTTC | CASSLRPPTTEGENIQYF
NA | TRBJ1-1 | NA | TRBV25-1 | TGTGCCAGCAGTTACAGGGAGGGCACTGAAGCTTTCTTT | CASSYREGTEAFF
TRBD2 | TRBJ2-1 | NA | TRBV9 | TGTGCCAGCAGCGTAGGCGTTAGCGGGAGGGCCGGTTCTGAGCAGTTCTTC | CASSVGVSGRAGSEQFF
NA | TRBJ2-5 | few | TRBV7-8 | TGTGCCAGCAGCACTAGCCAACAGACCAGAGAGACCCAGTACTTC | CASSTSQQTRETQYF
NA | TRBJ2-7 | NA | TRBV4-2 | TGTGCCAGCAGCTTTGCGGGACAGACCTACGAGCAGTACTTC | CASSFAGQTYEQYF